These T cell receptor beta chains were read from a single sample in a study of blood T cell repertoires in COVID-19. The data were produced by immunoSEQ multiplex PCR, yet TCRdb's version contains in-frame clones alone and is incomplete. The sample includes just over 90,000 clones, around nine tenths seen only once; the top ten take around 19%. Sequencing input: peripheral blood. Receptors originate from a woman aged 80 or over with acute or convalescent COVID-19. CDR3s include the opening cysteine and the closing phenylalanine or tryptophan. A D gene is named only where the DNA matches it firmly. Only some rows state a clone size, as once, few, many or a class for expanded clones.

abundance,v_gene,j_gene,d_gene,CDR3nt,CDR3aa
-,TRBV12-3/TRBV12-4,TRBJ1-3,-,TGTGCCAGCAGTTTCGCGGGAAACACCATATATTTT,CASSFAGNTIYF
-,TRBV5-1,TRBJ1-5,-,TGCGCCAGCAGTCCTGACAGCTATAGCAATCAGCCCCAGCATTTT,CASSPDSYSNQPQHF
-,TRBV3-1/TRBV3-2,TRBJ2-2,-,TGTGCCAGCACGGGCGGGTATGGCACCGGGGAGCTGTTTTTT,CASTGGYGTGELFF
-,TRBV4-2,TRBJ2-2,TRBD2,TGTGCCAGCAGCCCCATGTTCGCGGGGGTAAACACCGGGGAGCTGTTTTTT,CASSPMFAGVNTGELFF
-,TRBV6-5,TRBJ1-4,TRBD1,TGTGCCAGCAAACAGAACAGGGGGACGAATGAAAAACTGTTTTTT,CASKQNRGTNEKLFF
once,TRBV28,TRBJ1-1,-,TGTGCCAGCACCTCCAACACTGAAGCTTTCTTT,CASTSNTEAFF
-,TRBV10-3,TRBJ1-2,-,TGTGCCATCAGTGTGGGCTATCCCTCAGGCTACACCTTC,CAISVGYPSGYTF
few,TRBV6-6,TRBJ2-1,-,TGTGCCAGCAGTTCCCTCGGGACTTCGGAGCAGTTCTTC,CASSSLGTSEQFF
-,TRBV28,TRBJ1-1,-,TGTGCCAGCAGTCCGACTAGGAACACTGAAGCTTTCTTT,CASSPTRNTEAFF
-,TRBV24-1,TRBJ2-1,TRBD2,TGTGCCACCAGCCCACGGGGGACTAGCGGGGGGGCAGTCTACAATGAGCAGTTCTTC,CATSPRGTSGGAVYNEQFF
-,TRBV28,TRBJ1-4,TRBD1,TGTGCCAGCAGGGGACAGGGCGGAACTAATGAAAAACTGTTTTTT,CASRGQGGTNEKLFF
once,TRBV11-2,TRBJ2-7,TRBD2,TGTGCCAGCAGCTCCCTAGCGGGCAGCTCCTACGAGCAGTACTTC,CASSSLAGSSYEQYF
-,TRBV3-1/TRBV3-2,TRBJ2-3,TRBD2,TGTGCCAGCAGCCAAGGGGAGCGGGGGGGCCTTACGCAGTATTTT,CASSQGERGGLTQYF
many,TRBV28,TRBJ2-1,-,TGTGCCAGCAGTCCGCCGGGAGCCTACAATGAGCAGTTCTTC,CASSPPGAYNEQFF
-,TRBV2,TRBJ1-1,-,TGTGCCAGCAGTGAACAGGGTGGGACTGAAGCTTTCTTT,CASSEQGGTEAFF
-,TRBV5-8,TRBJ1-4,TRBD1,TGTGCCAGCAGCTTGGAGGGGGCGTCTAATGAAAAACTGTTTTTT,CASSLEGASNEKLFF
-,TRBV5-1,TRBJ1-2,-,TGCGCCAGCAGCTTGTCGGGGGACTATGGCTACACCTTC,CASSLSGDYGYTF
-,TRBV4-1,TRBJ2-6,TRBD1,TGCGCCAGCAGCCAAGCCACAGGGACAGACTCTGGGGCCAACGTCCTGACTTTC,CASSQATGTDSGANVLTF
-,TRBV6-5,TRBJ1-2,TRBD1,TGTGCCAGCAGTTACCCAGGGGGATACACCTTC,CASSYPGGYTF
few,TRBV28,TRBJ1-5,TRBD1,TGTGCCAGCAGTTCCCCGGGACAGGGACGAAATCAGCCCCAGCATTTT,CASSSPGQGRNQPQHF
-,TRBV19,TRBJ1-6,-,TGTGCCAGTAGTATAGATCAAGGGGTGTCACCCCTCCACTTT,CASSIDQGVSPLHF
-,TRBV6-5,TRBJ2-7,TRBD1,TGTGCCAGCAGTTACTCGATTCAGGCAGGGGGCAACGAGCAGTACTTC,CASSYSIQAGGNEQYF
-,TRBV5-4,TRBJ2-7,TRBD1,TGTGCCAGCAGCCCCGGGACAGGGGTCTCCTACGAGCAGTACTTC,CASSPGTGVSYEQYF
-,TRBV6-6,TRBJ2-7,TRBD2,TGTGCCAGCAGTTACTCAGGCGGGGGGGAGAGGTTGGAGCAGTACTTC,CASSYSGGGERLEQYF
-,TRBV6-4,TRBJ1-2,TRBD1,TGTGCCAGCAGGAAAGGCGGGACAGGGGGTTCCGGAGGCTACACCTTC,CASRKGGTGGSGGYTF
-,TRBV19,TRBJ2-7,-,TGTGCCAGTAGTCTGGACACGAATTACGAGCAGTACTTC,CASSLDTNYEQYF
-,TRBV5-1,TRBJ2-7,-,TGCGCCAGCAGCTTTGCAGGGACCTACGAGCAGTACTTC,CASSFAGTYEQYF
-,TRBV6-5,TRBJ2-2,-,TGTGCCAGCAGTTACTCTGGAGGGACCGGGGAGCTGTTTTTT,CASSYSGGTGELFF
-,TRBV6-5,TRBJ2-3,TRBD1,TGTGCCAGCAGTTCACCGGGACAGGGGGCAGATACGCAGTATTTT,CASSSPGQGADTQYF
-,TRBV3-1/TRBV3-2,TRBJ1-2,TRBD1,TGTGCCAGCAGCCGGACCACCGGGACAGGATACGGCTACACCTTC,CASSRTTGTGYGYTF
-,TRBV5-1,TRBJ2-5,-,TGCGCCAGCAGCCAAAACAGCCAAGAGACCCAGTACTTC,CASSQNSQETQYF
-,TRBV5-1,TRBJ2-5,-,TGCGCCAGCAGCTTGGAGCCAGGGGTGGAGACCCAGTACTTC,CASSLEPGVETQYF
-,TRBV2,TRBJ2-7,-,TGTGCCAGCAGTGTTTCGGGCAGGGTAGTCAACGAGCAGTACTTC,CASSVSGRVVNEQYF
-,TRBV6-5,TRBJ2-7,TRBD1,TGTGCCAGCAGTTACTCCGGGACAGGAAGCTACGAGCAGTACTTC,CASSYSGTGSYEQYF
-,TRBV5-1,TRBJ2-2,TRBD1,TGCGCCAGCAGCCCGGGACAGGGGGAGGCCGGGGAGCTGTTTTTT,CASSPGQGEAGELFF
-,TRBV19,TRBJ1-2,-,TGTGCCAGTAGTATCTACCCGGGACTCCGGGAGGGCTACACCTTC,CASSIYPGLREGYTF
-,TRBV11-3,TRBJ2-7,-,TGTGCCAGCAGCTTTCGGACCTCCGGGACGGACAGCTCCTACGAGCAGTACTTC,CASSFRTSGTDSSYEQYF
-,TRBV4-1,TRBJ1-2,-,TGCGCCAGCAGCCAAGATAGAGGGGGGGGCTGGGGCTACACCTTC,CASSQDRGGGWGYTF
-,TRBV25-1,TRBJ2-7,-,TGTGCCAGCAGTGGACACCCCGACGCCTACGAGCAGTACTTC,CASSGHPDAYEQYF
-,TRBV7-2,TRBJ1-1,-,TGTGCCAGCAGCTTAGTAACCGGGTTCGGTGAAGCTTTCTTT,CASSLVTGFGEAFF
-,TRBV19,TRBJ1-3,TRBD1,TGTGCCAGTAGTCCGACAGGGAACTCTGGAAACACCATATATTTT,CASSPTGNSGNTIYF
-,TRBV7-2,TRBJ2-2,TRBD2,TGTGCCAGCAGTCGAGGGCTGGGGTTTGGGACTAGCGGGGCCGGGGAGCTGTTTTTT,CASSRGLGFGTSGAGELFF
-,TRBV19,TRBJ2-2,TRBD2,TGTGCCAGTAGTCCCCCAAGGCGGGGGGGCCTCACCGGGGAGCTGTTTTTT,CASSPPRRGGLTGELFF
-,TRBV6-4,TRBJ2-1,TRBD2,TGTGCCAGCAGTGAGGAGCGGGGTGGCGAGCAGTTCTTC,CASSEERGGEQFF
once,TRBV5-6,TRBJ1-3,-,TGTGCCAGCAGCTTTCGACAGGTAAAGACTGCTGGAAACACCATATATTTT,CASSFRQVKTAGNTIYF
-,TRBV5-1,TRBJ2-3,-,TGCGCCAGCAGCTTGGTTGGAGTAACAGATACGCAGTATTTT,CASSLVGVTDTQYF
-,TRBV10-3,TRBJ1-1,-,TGTGCCATCAGTGTCCGTCAGGGCACTGAAGCTTTCTTT,CAISVRQGTEAFF
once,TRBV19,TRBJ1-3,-,TGTGCCAGTAGTAGTGAAGGGGCGCTGGGTGGAAACACCATATATTTT,CASSSEGALGGNTIYF
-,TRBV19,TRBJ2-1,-,TGTGCCAGTAGTATTGGGGCGTTAACCTACAATGAGCAGTTCTTC,CASSIGALTYNEQFF
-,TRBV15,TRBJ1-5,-,TGTGCCACCAGCAGAGATCCCGAGAAAAGGGGGGGTCAGCCCCAGCATTTT,CATSRDPEKRGGQPQHF
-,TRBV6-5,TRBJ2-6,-,TGTGCCAGTAGGGGATCTGGGGCCAACGTCCTGACTTTC,CASRGSGANVLTF
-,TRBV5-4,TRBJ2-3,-,TGTGCCAGCAATTTTTTTTCGGCAGATACGCAGTATTTT,CASNFFSADTQYF
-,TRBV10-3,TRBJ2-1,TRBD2,TGTGCCATCAGTGAGACACCCGGGACTAGCGGGGGGAGCTCCTACAATGAGCAGTTCTTC,CAISETPGTSGGSSYNEQFF